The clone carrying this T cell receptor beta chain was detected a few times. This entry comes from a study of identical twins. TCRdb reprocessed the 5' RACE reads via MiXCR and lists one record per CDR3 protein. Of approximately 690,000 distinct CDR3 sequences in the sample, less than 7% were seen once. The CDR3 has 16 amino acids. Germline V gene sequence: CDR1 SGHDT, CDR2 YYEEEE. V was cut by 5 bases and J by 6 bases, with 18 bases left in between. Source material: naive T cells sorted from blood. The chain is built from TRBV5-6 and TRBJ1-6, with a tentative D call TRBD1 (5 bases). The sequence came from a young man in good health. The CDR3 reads CASRKILRDVNSPLHF. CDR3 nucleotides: TGTGCCAGCAGGAAGATTCTCCGGGACGTTAATTCACCCCTCCACTTT. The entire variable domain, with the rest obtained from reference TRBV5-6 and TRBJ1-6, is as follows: DAGVTQSPTHLIKTRGQQVTLRCSPKSGHDTVSWYQQALGQGPQFIFQYYEEEERQRGNFPDRFSGHQFPNYSSELNVNALLLGDSALYLCASRKILRDVNSPLHFGNGTRLTVT.